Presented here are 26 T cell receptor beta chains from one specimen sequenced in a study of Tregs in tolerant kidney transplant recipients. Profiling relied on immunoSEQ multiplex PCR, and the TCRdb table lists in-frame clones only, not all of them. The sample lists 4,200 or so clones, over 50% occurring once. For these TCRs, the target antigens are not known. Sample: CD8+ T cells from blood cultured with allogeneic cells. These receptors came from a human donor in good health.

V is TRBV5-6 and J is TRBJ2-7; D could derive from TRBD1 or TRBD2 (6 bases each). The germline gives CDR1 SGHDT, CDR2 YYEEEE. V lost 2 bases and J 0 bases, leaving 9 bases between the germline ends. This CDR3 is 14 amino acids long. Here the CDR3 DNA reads TGTGCCAGCAGCTTAGGGGGGAGCTCCTACGAGCAGTACTTC. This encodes CASSLGGSSYEQYF. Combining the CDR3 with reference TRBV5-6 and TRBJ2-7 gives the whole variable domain DAGVTQSPTHLIKTRGQQVTLRCSPKSGHDTVSWYQQALGQGPQFIFQYYEEEERQRGNFPDRFSGHQFPNYSSELNVNALLLGDSALYLCASSLGGSSYEQYFGPGTRLTVT.

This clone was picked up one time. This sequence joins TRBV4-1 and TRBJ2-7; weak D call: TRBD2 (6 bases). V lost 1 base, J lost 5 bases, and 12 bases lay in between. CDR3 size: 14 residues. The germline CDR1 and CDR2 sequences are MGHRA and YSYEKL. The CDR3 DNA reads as TGCGCCAGCAGCCAAGTGGCGGGGTCCCACGAGCAGTACTTC. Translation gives CASSQVAGSHEQYF.

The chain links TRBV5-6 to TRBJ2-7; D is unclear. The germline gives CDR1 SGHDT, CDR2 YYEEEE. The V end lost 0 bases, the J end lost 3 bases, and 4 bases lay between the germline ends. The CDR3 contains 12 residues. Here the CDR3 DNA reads TGTGCCAGCAGCTTGGGAGGCTACGAGCAGTACTTC. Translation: CASSLGGYEQYF.

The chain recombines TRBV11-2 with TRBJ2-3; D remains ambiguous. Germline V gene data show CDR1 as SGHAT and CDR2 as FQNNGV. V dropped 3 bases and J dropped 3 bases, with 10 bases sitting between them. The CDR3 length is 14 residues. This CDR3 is CASSFLSLTDTQYF. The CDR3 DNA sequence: TGTGCCAGCAGCTTTTTGAGTCTTACAGATACGCAGTATTTT.

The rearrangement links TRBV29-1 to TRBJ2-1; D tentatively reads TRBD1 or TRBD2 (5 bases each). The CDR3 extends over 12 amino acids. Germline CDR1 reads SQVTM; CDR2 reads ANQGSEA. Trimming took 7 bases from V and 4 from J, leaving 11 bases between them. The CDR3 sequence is CSGRAGYNEQFF. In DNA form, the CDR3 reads TGCAGCGGGCGGGCAGGGTACAATGAGCAGTTCTTC.

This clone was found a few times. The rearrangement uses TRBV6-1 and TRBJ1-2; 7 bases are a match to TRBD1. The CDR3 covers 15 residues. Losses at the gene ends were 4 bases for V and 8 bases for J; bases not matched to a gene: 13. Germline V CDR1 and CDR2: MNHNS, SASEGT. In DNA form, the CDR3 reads TGTGCCAGCAGTGCCCAGGGGGAAGCAGTGGGAGGCTACACCTTC. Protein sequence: CASSAQGEAVGGYTF.

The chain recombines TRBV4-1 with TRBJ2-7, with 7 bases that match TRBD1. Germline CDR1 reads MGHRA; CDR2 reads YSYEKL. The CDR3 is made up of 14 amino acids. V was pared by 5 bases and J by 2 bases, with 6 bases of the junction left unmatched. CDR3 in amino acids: CASSVRQGPYEQYF. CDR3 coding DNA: TGCGCCAGCAGCGTCCGACAGGGTCCCTACGAGCAGTACTTC.

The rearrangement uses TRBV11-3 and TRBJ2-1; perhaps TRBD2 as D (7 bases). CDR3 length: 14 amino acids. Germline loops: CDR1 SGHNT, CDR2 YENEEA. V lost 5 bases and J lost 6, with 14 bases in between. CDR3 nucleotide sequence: TGTGCCAGCAGCCCAGACCGGGGGGCCAATGAGCAGTTCTTC. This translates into CASSPDRGANEQFF.

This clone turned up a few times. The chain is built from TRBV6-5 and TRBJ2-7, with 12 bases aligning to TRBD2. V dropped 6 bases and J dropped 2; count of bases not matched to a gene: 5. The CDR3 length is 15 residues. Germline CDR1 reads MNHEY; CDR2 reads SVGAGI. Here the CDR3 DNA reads TGTGCCAGCAGCGGGCTAGCGGGAGGGACCTACGAGCAGTACTTC. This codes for CASSGLAGGTYEQYF.

The CDR3 bases are TGTGCAAGTCGCTTACCGGAGACCTACGAGCAGTACTTC. Protein: CASRLPETYEQYF. V is TRBV12-2 and J is TRBJ2-7; no DNA check was done on the table's D call, TRBD2. TRBV12-2 is a listed pseudogene. The CDR3 length is 13 residues.

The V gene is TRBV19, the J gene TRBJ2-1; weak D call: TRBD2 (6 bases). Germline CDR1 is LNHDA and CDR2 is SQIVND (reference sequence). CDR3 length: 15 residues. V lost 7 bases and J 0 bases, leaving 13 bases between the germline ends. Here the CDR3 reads CASTPAGSSYNEQFF. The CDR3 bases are TGTGCCAGTACCCCCGCGGGGAGCTCCTACAATGAGCAGTTCTTC.

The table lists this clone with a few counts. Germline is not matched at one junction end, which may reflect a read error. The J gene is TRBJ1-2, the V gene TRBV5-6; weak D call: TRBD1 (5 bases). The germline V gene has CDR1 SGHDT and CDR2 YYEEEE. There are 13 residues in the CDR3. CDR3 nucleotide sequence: TGTGCCAGCAACTTGGGGCCCAACTATGGCTACACCTTC. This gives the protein CASNLGPNYGYTF.

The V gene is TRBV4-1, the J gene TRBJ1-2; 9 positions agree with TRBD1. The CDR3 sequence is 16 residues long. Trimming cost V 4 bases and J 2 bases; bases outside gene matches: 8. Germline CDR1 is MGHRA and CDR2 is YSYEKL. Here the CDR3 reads CASSLRPGTGNYGYTF. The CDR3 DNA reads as TGCGCCAGCAGCCTCCGTCCCGGGACAGGGAACTATGGCTACACCTTC.

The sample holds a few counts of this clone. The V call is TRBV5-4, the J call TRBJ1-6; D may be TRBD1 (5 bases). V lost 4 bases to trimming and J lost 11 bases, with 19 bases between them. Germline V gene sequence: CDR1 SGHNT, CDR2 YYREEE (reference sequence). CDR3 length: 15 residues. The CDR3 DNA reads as TGTGCCAGCAGCATACCCCGATGGGACCGGGCACCCCTCCACTTT. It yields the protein CASSIPRWDRAPLHF.

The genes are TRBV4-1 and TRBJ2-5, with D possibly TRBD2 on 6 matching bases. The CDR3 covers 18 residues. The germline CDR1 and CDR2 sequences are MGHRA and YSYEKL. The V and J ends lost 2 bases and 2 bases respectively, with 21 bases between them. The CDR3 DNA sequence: TGCGCCAGCAGCCAACTCCAGGCGGGATCAGGCGGGCAAGAGACCCAGTACTTC. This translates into CASSQLQAGSGGQETQYF.

The CDR3 region has the DNA TGTGCCAGCAGCTTAGGCCAACTCCCTGAAGCTTTCTTT. Translating it yields CASSLGQLPEAFF. The chain is built from TRBV13 and TRBJ1-1; D is unclear. Germline V gene sequence: CDR1 PRHDT, CDR2 FYEKMQ (reference sequence). Trimming left V 0 bases short and J 6 bases short, with 8 bases between. The CDR3 totals 13 residues.

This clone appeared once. The CDR3 loop reads CSVLKEGPYNEQFF. CDR3 DNA sequence: TGCAGCGTTCTTAAAGAGGGCCCATACAATGAGCAGTTCTTC. The J gene is TRBJ2-1, the V gene TRBV29-1; D may be TRBD2 (5 bases). Trimming stripped 5 bases from V and 4 bases from J, with 15 bases between. This CDR3 spans 14 amino acids. From germline, CDR1 is SQVTM and CDR2 ANQGSEA.

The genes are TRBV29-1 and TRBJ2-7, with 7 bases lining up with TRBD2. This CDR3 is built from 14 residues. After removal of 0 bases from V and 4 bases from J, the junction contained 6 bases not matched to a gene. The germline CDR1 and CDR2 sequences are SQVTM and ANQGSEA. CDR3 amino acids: CSVEDPGSGYEQYF. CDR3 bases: TGCAGCGTTGAAGATCCGGGTAGCGGGTACGAGCAGTACTTC.

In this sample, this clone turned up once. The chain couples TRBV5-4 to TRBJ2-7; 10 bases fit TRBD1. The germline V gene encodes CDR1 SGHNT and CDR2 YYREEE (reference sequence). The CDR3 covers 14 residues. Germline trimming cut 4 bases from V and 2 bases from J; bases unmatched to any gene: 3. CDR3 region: CASSEGQGTYEQYF. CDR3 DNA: TGTGCCAGCAGCGAGGGACAGGGGACCTACGAGCAGTACTTC.

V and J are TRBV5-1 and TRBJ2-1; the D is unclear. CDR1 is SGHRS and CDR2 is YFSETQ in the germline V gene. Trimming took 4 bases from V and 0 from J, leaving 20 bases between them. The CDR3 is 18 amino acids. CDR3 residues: CASSIPVLRPSSYNEQFF. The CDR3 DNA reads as TGCGCCAGCAGCATACCCGTGCTCCGTCCTAGCTCCTACAATGAGCAGTTCTTC.

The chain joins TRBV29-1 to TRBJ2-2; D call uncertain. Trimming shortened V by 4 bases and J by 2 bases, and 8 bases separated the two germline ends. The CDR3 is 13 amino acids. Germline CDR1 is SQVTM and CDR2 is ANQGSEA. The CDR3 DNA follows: TGCAGCGTTGGAAACAGTAACACCGGGGAGCTGTTTTTT. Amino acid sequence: CSVGNSNTGELFF.

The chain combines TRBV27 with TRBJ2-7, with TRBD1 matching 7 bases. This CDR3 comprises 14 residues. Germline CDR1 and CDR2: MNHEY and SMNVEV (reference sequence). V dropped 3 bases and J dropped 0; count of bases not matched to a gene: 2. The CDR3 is CASSFGTASYEQYF. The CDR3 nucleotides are TGTGCCAGCAGTTTCGGGACAGCCTCCTACGAGCAGTACTTC.

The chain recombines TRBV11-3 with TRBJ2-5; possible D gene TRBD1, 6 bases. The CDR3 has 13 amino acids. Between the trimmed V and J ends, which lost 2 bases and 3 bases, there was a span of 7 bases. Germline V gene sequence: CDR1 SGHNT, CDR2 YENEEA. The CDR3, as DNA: TGTGCCAGCAGCTTACCAGGGGAAGAGACCCAGTACTTC. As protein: CASSLPGEETQYF.

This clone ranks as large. The CDR3 sequence: CASSLAYTETNYGYTF. DNA of the CDR3: TGTGCCAGCAGCTTAGCGTACACGGAGACTAACTATGGCTACACCTTC. The chain combines TRBV7-9 with TRBJ1-2; D is undetermined. V dropped 0 bases and J dropped 0 bases, with 11 bases sitting between them. Germline CDR1 is SEHNR and CDR2 is FQNEAQ (reference sequence). The CDR3 is 16 residues long.

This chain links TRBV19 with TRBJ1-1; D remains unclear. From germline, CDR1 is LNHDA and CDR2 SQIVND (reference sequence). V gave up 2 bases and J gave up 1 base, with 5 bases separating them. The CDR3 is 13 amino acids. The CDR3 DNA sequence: TGTGCCAGTAGTATATGGGGGAACACTGAAGCTTTCTTT. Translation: CASSIWGNTEAFF.

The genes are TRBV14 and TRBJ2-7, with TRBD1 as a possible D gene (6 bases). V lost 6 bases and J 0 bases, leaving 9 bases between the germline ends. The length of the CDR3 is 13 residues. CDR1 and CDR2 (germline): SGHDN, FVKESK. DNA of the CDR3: TGTGCCAGCAGGCACAGGGACTCCTACGAGCAGTACTTC. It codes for CASRHRDSYEQYF.